The T cell receptor beta chain described here comes from a study of blood T cell repertoires in COVID-19. Study context: COVID-19 samples, acute and convalescent, were from the United States, Italy and Spain. T cells, B-cell-depleted T cells, or PBMCs supplied cDNA or gDNA.

With V trimmed by 7 bases and J by 7 bases, 14 bases remained unmatched. This CDR3 is built from 15 residues. Germline values: CDR1 MNHEY, CDR2 SMNVEV (reference sequence). Authors' data handling: Using reference gene primer amplification, nucleated cell counts were estimated. The table came from immunoSEQ multiplex PCR; TCRdb's copy has only in-frame clones and leaves some out. V, J and clone size reflect that table, while D and trimming were determined from the DNA. Here the sample spans 150,000 to 200,000 clones, around 86% being singletons. The sample comprised peripheral blood. This chain joins TRBV27 and TRBJ2-7; 9 bases are shared with TRBD1. The TCR sequence derives from a man aged 45 to 65 with active or convalescent COVID-19. The CDR3 DNA reads TGTGCCAGCATGAGCCTTGGACAGGGGATGAGGGAGCAGTACTTC. Protein: CASMSLGQGMREQYF.